Listed below are T cell receptor beta chains from one sample, sequenced in a study of cytomegalovirus exposure and HLA in healthy donors. TCRdb's table, derived via immunoSEQ multiplex PCR, lists solely in-frame clones and lacks some. The table includes some 120,000 clones, 60% to 85% detected once. Sequencing used PBMCs. These receptor sequences come from a human donor in good health. The CDR3 runs from the conserved cysteine through the conserved F or W. The order of the fields is J gene, D gene, V gene, clone size, CDR3 DNA, CDR3 protein. The D gene is left open where the match is weak. The size entry is marked missing in some rows and otherwise reads once, few, many or a size class.

TRBJ1-5,.,TRBV5-6,.,TGTGCCAGCAGCTTGGCCGGGGGAAGCAATCAGCCCCAGCATTTT,CASSLAGGSNQPQHF
TRBJ1-3,TRBD1,TRBV4-2,.,TGTGCCAGCAGCGGTTACAGGGGGCCAAGCTCTGGAAACACCATATATTTT,CASSGYRGPSSGNTIYF
TRBJ2-1,TRBD1,TRBV29-1,.,TGCAGCGGCCACAGGACAGGGACCTACAATGAGCAGTTCTTC,CSGHRTGTYNEQFF
TRBJ1-2,.,TRBV11-2,.,TGTGCCAGCAGCTTAAAGGGAGCTAGCTATGGCTACACCTTC,CASSLKGASYGYTF
TRBJ1-1,TRBD1,TRBV7-9,.,TGTGCCAGCAAGGAGGGGGCGCACACTGAAGCTTTCTTT,CASKEGAHTEAFF
TRBJ1-4,TRBD1,TRBV9,.,TGTGCCAGCAGCGGGTTACAGGGGGGAAATGAAAAACTGTTTTTT,CASSGLQGGNEKLFF
TRBJ2-1,TRBD2,TRBV7-9,.,TGTGCCAGCAGCACGCTAGCGGGGGCTTACAATGAGCAGTTCTTC,CASSTLAGAYNEQFF
TRBJ1-1,.,TRBV5-1,.,TGCGCCAGCAGCTTGACGGCGGGGAACACTGAAGCTTTCTTT,CASSLTAGNTEAFF
TRBJ2-7,.,TRBV9,.,TGTGCCAGCAGCGAGGGGGATACAGGGTTGTACGAGCAGTACTTC,CASSEGDTGLYEQYF
TRBJ2-7,TRBD2,TRBV5-7,.,TGTGCCAGCAGCTTGGCCCAGGGAGGGCCTCTCGAGCAGTACTTC,CASSLAQGGPLEQYF
TRBJ1-5,.,TRBV6-6,.,TGTGCCAGCAGAAGAGCATTGGATCAGCCCCAGCATTTT,CASRRALDQPQHF
TRBJ1-5,.,TRBV7-9,.,TGTGCCAGCAGCTTCGAGACAGCTTCCTATAGCAATCAGCCCCAGCATTTT,CASSFETASYSNQPQHF
TRBJ2-7,TRBD1,TRBV2,.,TGTGCCACCGATCTACAGGGGCTCTCCTACGAGCAGTACTTC,CATDLQGLSYEQYF
TRBJ2-1,TRBD1,TRBV7-9,few,TGTGCCAGCAAACAGGGGAGTCGGAATGAGCAGTTCTTC,CASKQGSRNEQFF
TRBJ1-4,.,TRBV6-6,.,TGTGCCAGCAGTGTACAGATTAATGAAAAACTGTTTTTT,CASSVQINEKLFF
TRBJ1-5,.,TRBV2,.,TGTGCCAGCGGTCGGGGGGATCAGCCCCAGCATTTT,CASGRGDQPQHF